This TCR beta chain was profiled in a study of shared clonotypes between healthy human individuals (dated by TCRdb to about 2020). Describing the broader study: The cohort included three men and a couple of women between 18 and 49 years of age. For each donor, three plates each were used for CD4 naive and CD4 memory, two plates were used for CD8 naive, and one plate was used for CD8 memory. To estimate repertoire size and how much clonotypes are shared between individuals, the study performed deep sequencing of blood TCR repertoires from roughly five healthy adults. Each donor's leukapheresis produced roughly between roughly 0.94 and 9.5 billion PBMCs. Libraries were prepared and TCR repertoires were sequenced by different laboratories using diverse techniques, in order to increase sequencing depth and limit assay-specific biases. Broader findings and caveats from the paper: Larger estimated clonotype richness was generally found for naive subsets than for memory subsets. Incomplete sequencing was indicated by rarefaction of sorted-subset datasets, despite the large sequencing depth. Compared with non-shared clonotypes, the clonotypes found in all four sorted-subset donors had higher generation probabilities. Because the study included a small number of donors, the genetic and exposure-history diversity represented was limited. Pairwise subsampling indicated that sequencing depth was expected to affect the degree of clonotype sharing among donors. Sharing across a few donors was observed for about 4.8% of naive CD4, about 3.2% of naive CD8, 2% to 2.5% of memory CD4, and roughly 0.4% of memory CD8 clonotypes. Sampling was restricted to blood, and TCR repertoires in tissue are likely to differ from TCR repertoires in blood.

Using the deep immunoSEQ assay, TCR CDR3 regions were amplified from genomic DNA by multiplex PCR. For each cell subset, the extracted genomic DNA was distributed evenly across all wells of several immunoSEQ 96-well plates, and each plate served as one replicate. Each replicate PCR for sorted subsets received around 0.2 ug genomic DNA, equal to roughly 33,000 T cell genomes. The purified libraries were quantified using a Qubit 3.0 fluorometer, sized with a Bioanalyzer 2100, and then quantified again using the KAPA Library Quantification kit. Every immunoSEQ 96-well plate was sequenced on a dedicated single-read 150-cycle Illumina NextSeq 550 flow cell. On the authors' methods: Because the immunoSEQ output included only junctional sequences and no quality scores, the filtering could not be the same as the filtering used for full-length reads. Sequences were annotated with PyIR, a Python wrapper for IgBLAST v1.9, using IMGT germline references to assign V/J genes and CDR3. Reads were removed for weak V/J assignments (E-value above 1e-6), missing CDR3, stop codons, out-of-frame junctions, or ambiguous translated residues. V3J clonotypes were defined by identical inferred V gene, J gene, and CDR3 amino acid sequence. To compute the percentage overlap between repertoires, the number of shared unique clonotypes was divided by the size of the smaller repertoire. Richness of each repertoire was evaluated using RTK rarefaction, the Chao1 estimator, and Recon v2.1 estimates of unobserved clonotypes. OLGA was used to compute generation probabilities for all TCRbeta clonotypes that the gDNA method yielded from a few donors. TCRdb retrieved this table from immuneACCESS and kept in-frame rearrangements only. Not all clones are present; in checked studies, unresolved V genes account for under half, and no reason is known for the remainder. The V and J calls and clone size come from that table; D and trimming were worked out from the DNA. Within this sample are a few million clones, with over 90% of them counted one time only. Of the sample, approximately 0.4% falls within the top ten clones.

CDR3 length: 17 amino acids, cysteine to phenylalanine. The read is trimmed to its CDR3 DNA, 51 bases read in frame from base 1. As encoded in the germline V gene, CDR1 is SGHDN while CDR2 is FVKESK. Cut back by 3 bases and 0 bases, the V and J ends lie 15 bases apart. Note on this clone: Its antigen is currently not known. No quality values exist for individual bases; no much larger clone is one base distant.

Donors were healthy HIV-negative adults with no recently reported acute infections or vaccinations. Every donor was a Caucasian adult residing in Nashville, Tennessee, USA. Magnetic negative selection was used to enrich CD4+ T cells, after which naive cells were positively selected on CD45RA and the negative fraction became the memory subset. Blood was collected by leukapheresis, and PBMCs were isolated by Ficoll-Histopaque density gradient centrifugation and then cryopreserved in liquid nitrogen vapor phase. Purity and quantity of every magnetically sorted T cell population were checked by analytical flow cytometry. From each sorted fraction, genomic DNA was isolated and quantified by UV absorbance on a Nanodrop 2000c.

Sequenced: naive CD4+ T cells from PBMCs. The sample's cell subset or site label, decoded: CD45RA+ positively selected. The chain couples TRBV14 to TRBJ2-4, with TRBD2 perhaps the D gene, on 6 matching bases. The receptor was isolated from a man aged 18-30 years in good health. Some clones in this sample may be carry-over from other donors' samples. DNA sequence: TGTGCCAGCAGCCAGATATCTAGCGATCTAGCCAAAAACATTCAGTACTTC. Its protein is CASSQISSDLAKNIQYF.